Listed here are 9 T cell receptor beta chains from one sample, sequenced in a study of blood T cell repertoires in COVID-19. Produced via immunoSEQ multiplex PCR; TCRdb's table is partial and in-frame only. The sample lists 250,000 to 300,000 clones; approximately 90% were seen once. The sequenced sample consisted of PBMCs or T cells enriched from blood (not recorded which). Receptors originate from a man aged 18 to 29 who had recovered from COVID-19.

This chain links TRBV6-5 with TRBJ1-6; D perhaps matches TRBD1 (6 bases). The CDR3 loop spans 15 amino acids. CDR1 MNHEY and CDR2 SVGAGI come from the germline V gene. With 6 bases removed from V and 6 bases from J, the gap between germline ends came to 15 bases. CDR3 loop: CASSQPRGANSPLHF. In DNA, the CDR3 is TGTGCCAGCAGCCAGCCTCGGGGGGCTAATTCACCCCTCCACTTT.

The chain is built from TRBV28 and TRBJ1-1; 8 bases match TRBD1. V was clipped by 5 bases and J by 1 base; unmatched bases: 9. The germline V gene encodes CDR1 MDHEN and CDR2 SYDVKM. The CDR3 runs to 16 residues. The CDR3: CASSATAGTGNTEAFF. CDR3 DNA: TGTGCCAGCAGTGCTACGGCCGGGACAGGGAACACTGAAGCTTTCTTT.

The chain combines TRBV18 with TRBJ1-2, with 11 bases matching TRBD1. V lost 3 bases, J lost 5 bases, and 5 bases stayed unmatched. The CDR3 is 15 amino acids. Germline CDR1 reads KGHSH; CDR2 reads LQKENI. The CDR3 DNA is TGTGCCAGCTCACCTGGACAGGGGGCGGGATATGGCTACACCTTC. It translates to CASSPGQGAGYGYTF.

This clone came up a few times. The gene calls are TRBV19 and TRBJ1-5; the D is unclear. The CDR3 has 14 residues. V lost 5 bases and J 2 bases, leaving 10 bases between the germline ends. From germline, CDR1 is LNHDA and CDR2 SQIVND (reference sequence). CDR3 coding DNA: TGTGCCAGTAGTCCCGGGGAGGGCAATCAGCCCCAGCATTTT. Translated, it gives CASSPGEGNQPQHF.

The CDR3 is CAISPRWGGRDTQYF. CDR3 nucleotides: TGTGCCATCAGTCCTCGGTGGGGGGGCAGGGATACGCAGTATTTT. The chain combines TRBV10-3 with TRBJ2-3; D perhaps matches TRBD2 (7 bases). Germline-derived CDR1 and CDR2 are ENHRY and SYGVKD. CDR3 length: 15 amino acids. V was cut by 5 bases and J by 6 bases, with 18 bases left in between.

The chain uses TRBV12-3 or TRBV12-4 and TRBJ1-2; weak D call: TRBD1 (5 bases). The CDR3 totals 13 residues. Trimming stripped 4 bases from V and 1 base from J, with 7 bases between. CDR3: CASSSGINYGYTF. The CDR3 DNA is TGTGCCAGCAGTTCAGGGATTAACTATGGCTACACCTTC.

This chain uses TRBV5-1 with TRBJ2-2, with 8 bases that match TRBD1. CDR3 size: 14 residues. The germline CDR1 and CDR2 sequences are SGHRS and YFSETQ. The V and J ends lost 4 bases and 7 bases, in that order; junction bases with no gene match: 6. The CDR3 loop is CASSLDRVGGELFF. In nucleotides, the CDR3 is TGCGCCAGCAGCCTGGACAGGGTTGGCGGGGAGCTGTTTTTT.

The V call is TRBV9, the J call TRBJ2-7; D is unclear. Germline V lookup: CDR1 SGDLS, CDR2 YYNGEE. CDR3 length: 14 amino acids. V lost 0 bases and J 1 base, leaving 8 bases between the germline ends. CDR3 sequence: CASSVEWQSYEQYF. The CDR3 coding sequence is TGTGCCAGCAGCGTAGAGTGGCAGTCCTACGAGCAGTACTTC.

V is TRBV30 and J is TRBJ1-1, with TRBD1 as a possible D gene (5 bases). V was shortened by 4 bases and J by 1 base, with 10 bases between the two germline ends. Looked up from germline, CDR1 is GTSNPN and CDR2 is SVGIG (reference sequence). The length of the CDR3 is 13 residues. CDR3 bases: TGTGCCTGGACAAGGGGAGGGAACACTGAAGCTTTCTTT. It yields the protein CAWTRGGNTEAFF.